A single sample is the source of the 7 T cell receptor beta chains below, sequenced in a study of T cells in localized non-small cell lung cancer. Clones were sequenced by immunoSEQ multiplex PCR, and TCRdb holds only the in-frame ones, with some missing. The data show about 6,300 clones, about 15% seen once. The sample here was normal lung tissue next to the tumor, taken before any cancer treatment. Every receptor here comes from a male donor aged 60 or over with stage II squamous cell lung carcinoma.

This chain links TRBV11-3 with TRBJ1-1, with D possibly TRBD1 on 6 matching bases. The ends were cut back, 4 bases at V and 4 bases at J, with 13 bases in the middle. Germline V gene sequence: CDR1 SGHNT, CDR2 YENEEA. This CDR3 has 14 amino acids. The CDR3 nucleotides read TGTGCCAGCAGCTCCGGTGAGGGGGTCACTGAAGCTTTCTTT. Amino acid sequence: CASSSGEGVTEAFF.

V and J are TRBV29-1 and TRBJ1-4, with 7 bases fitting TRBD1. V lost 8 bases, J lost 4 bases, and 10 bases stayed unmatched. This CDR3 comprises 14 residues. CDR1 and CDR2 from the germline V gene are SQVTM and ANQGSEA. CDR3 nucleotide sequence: TGCAGCATCCGGGACAGCCTTAATAATGAAAAACTGTTTTTT. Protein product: CSIRDSLNNEKLFF.

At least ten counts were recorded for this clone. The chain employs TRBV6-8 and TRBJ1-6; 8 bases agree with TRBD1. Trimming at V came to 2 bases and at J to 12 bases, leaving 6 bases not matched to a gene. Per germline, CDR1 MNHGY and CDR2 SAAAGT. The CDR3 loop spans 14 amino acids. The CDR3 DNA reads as TGTGCCAGCAGTTACAGGGCAGGGGGCTTACCCCTCCACTTT. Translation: CASSYRAGGLPLHF.

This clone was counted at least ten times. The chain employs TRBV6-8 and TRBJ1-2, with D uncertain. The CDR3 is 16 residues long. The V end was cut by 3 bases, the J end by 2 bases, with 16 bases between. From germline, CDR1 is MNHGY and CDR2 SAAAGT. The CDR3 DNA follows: TGTGCCAGCAGTTATTTGGTTGGTTCGGCCAACTATGGCTACACCTTC. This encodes CASSYLVGSANYGYTF.

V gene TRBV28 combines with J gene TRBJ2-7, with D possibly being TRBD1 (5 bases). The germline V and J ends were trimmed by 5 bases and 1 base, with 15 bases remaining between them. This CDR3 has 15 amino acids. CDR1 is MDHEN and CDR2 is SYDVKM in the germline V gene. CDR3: CASSTGSGFSYEQYF. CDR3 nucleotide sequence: TGTGCCAGCAGTACCGGCTCAGGGTTTTCCTACGAGCAGTACTTC.

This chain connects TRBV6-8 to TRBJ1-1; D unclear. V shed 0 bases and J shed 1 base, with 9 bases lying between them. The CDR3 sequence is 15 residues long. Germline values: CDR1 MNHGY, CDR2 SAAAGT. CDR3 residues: CASSYSRAGNTEAFF. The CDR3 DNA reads TGTGCCAGCAGTTACTCGAGGGCGGGGAACACTGAAGCTTTCTTT.

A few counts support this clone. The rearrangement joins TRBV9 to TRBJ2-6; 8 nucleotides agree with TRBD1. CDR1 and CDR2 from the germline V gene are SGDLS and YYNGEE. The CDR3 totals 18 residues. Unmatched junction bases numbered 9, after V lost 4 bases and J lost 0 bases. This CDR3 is CASSPSTGDHSGANVLTF. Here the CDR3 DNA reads TGTGCCAGCAGCCCCTCGACAGGGGATCACTCTGGGGCCAACGTCCTGACTTTC.